The rows below give T cell receptor beta chains drawn from one sample of a study of T cell changes during pregnancy in multiple sclerosis. Some clones are missing from TCRdb's copy, which holds only in-frame ones; the method was immunoSEQ multiplex PCR. The sample lists around 66,000 clones; roughly 90% were seen once. This specimen was peripheral blood, taken in the first trimester of pregnancy. Receptor source: a female donor in good health, enrolled as a control in a pregnancy study. The CDR3 runs from the conserved cysteine through the conserved F or W. The order of the fields is V gene, clone size, J gene, D gene, CDR3 protein, CDR3 DNA. A D gene is named only where the DNA matches it firmly. Rows may omit the clone size; those that give it use once, few, many or a size class.

v_gene: TRBV15; abundance: -; j_gene: TRBJ1-6; d_gene: TRBD1; CDR3aa: CATSADRADSPLHF; CDR3nt: TGTGCCACCAGCGCCGACAGGGCTGATTCACCCCTCCACTTT
v_gene: TRBV4-3; abundance: -; j_gene: TRBJ2-7; d_gene: TRBD2; CDR3aa: CASSQGVTSGSRDEQYF; CDR3nt: TGCGCCAGCAGCCAAGGGGTAACTAGCGGGAGTCGGGACGAGCAGTACTTC
v_gene: TRBV6-1; abundance: -; j_gene: TRBJ2-7; d_gene: -; CDR3aa: CASSEAGRVYEQYF; CDR3nt: TGTGCCAGCAGTGAAGCGGGCAGGGTCTACGAGCAGTACTTC
v_gene: TRBV4-3; abundance: -; j_gene: TRBJ2-3; d_gene: TRBD2; CDR3aa: CASSQESLAAPTQYF; CDR3nt: TGCGCCAGCAGCCAAGAAAGCCTAGCGGCCCCTACGCAGTATTTT
v_gene: TRBV7-9; abundance: -; j_gene: TRBJ2-1; d_gene: -; CDR3aa: CASSRSAAEANEQFF; CDR3nt: TGTGCCAGCAGCCGGTCGGCCGCGGAGGCCAATGAGCAGTTCTTC
v_gene: TRBV28; abundance: once; j_gene: TRBJ2-7; d_gene: TRBD2; CDR3aa: CASSFGTSGWIEQYF; CDR3nt: TGTGCCAGCAGTTTCGGGACTAGCGGGTGGATCGAGCAGTACTTC
v_gene: TRBV9; abundance: few; j_gene: TRBJ1-1; d_gene: -; CDR3aa: CASSVGATNTEAFF; CDR3nt: TGTGCCAGCAGCGTAGGGGCCACGAACACTGAAGCTTTCTTT
v_gene: TRBV5-4; abundance: -; j_gene: TRBJ1-5; d_gene: -; CDR3aa: CASSLDLHQPQHF; CDR3nt: TGTGCCAGCAGCTTGGACTTGCATCAGCCCCAGCATTTT
v_gene: TRBV7-8; abundance: once; j_gene: TRBJ1-1; d_gene: -; CDR3aa: CASSLGTGGNTEAFF; CDR3nt: TGTGCCAGCAGCTTAGGAACCGGGGGAAACACTGAAGCTTTCTTT
v_gene: TRBV19; abundance: -; j_gene: TRBJ1-4; d_gene: TRBD1; CDR3aa: CASSGTAIEKLFF; CDR3nt: TGTGCCAGTAGTGGGACAGCTATAGAAAAACTGTTTTTT
v_gene: TRBV5-1; abundance: -; j_gene: TRBJ2-5; d_gene: TRBD2; CDR3aa: CASSLEASGRGETQYF; CDR3nt: TGCGCCAGCAGCTTGGAAGCTAGCGGGAGAGGAGAGACCCAGTACTTC
v_gene: TRBV27; abundance: -; j_gene: TRBJ2-7; d_gene: -; CDR3aa: CASRDSPHEQYF; CDR3nt: TGTGCCAGCAGAGACAGTCCCCACGAGCAGTACTTC
v_gene: TRBV5-1; abundance: -; j_gene: TRBJ1-1; d_gene: TRBD1; CDR3aa: CASSFLDRGATEAFF; CDR3nt: TGCGCCAGCAGCTTCCTGGACAGGGGGGCCACTGAAGCTTTCTTT
v_gene: TRBV5-1; abundance: -; j_gene: TRBJ2-7; d_gene: TRBD2; CDR3aa: CASSFGTSGRVRYEQYF; CDR3nt: TGCGCCAGCAGCTTTGGGACTAGCGGGAGAGTCAGGTACGAGCAGTACTTC
v_gene: TRBV27; abundance: -; j_gene: TRBJ1-2; d_gene: TRBD1; CDR3aa: CASSTRDSYGYTF; CDR3nt: TGTGCCAGCAGTACAAGGGACAGCTATGGCTACACCTTC
v_gene: TRBV28; abundance: once; j_gene: TRBJ1-5; d_gene: TRBD1; CDR3aa: CASSLIGRGRGNQPQHF; CDR3nt: TGTGCCAGCAGTTTGATAGGCAGGGGGCGGGGCAATCAGCCCCAGCATTTT
v_gene: TRBV18; abundance: -; j_gene: TRBJ2-7; d_gene: -; CDR3aa: CASSLADSYEQYF; CDR3nt: TGTGCCAGCTCACTCGCAGACTCTTACGAGCAGTACTTC
v_gene: TRBV5-4; abundance: -; j_gene: TRBJ2-3; d_gene: TRBD2; CDR3aa: CASSSGTSGTDTQYF; CDR3nt: TGTGCCAGCAGCTCCGGGACTAGCGGCACAGATACGCAGTATTTT
v_gene: TRBV5-1; abundance: -; j_gene: TRBJ2-1; d_gene: TRBD2; CDR3aa: CASSLPSGGYNEQFF; CDR3nt: TGCGCCAGCAGCTTGCCGAGCGGGGGTTACAATGAGCAGTTCTTC
v_gene: TRBV11-3; abundance: -; j_gene: TRBJ1-4; d_gene: TRBD1; CDR3aa: CASSFRTGDDEKLFF; CDR3nt: TGTGCCAGCAGCTTTCGGACAGGGGATGATGAAAAACTGTTTTTT
v_gene: TRBV7-2; abundance: once; j_gene: TRBJ2-2; d_gene: TRBD1; CDR3aa: CASSSTGATTGELFF; CDR3nt: TGTGCCAGCAGCTCGACAGGGGCGACCACCGGGGAGCTGTTTTTT
v_gene: TRBV7-2; abundance: -; j_gene: TRBJ2-7; d_gene: TRBD1; CDR3aa: CASSLGQGGTYEQYF; CDR3nt: TGTGCCAGCAGCTTAGGACAGGGGGGAACCTACGAGCAGTACTTC
v_gene: TRBV4-3; abundance: -; j_gene: TRBJ2-3; d_gene: -; CDR3aa: CASSVIPEGRYTQYF; CDR3nt: TGCGCCAGCAGCGTAATTCCGGAGGGCCGGTATACGCAGTATTTT
v_gene: TRBV29-1; abundance: -; j_gene: TRBJ2-3; d_gene: TRBD2; CDR3aa: CSVALSGRTTDTQYF; CDR3nt: TGCAGCGTTGCTTTATCCGGGAGGACCACAGATACGCAGTATTTT
v_gene: TRBV6-6; abundance: -; j_gene: TRBJ2-3; d_gene: TRBD1; CDR3aa: CASRGAGGVMDTQYF; CDR3nt: TGTGCCAGCAGGGGGGCAGGGGGCGTGATGGATACGCAGTATTTT
v_gene: TRBV9; abundance: -; j_gene: TRBJ1-1; d_gene: -; CDR3aa: CASSEIVPPVEAFF; CDR3nt: TGTGCCAGCAGCGAGATCGTCCCACCAGTGGAAGCTTTCTTT
v_gene: TRBV7-2; abundance: -; j_gene: TRBJ1-3; d_gene: -; CDR3aa: CASSLAGTGGTGNTIYF; CDR3nt: TGTGCCAGCAGCTTAGCAGGAACAGGCGGAACGGGAAACACCATATATTTT
v_gene: TRBV4-1; abundance: -; j_gene: TRBJ1-1; d_gene: TRBD1; CDR3aa: CASSQDSNRGSTEAFF; CDR3nt: TGCGCCAGCAGCCAAGACAGTAACAGGGGCAGCACTGAAGCTTTCTTT
v_gene: TRBV4-3; abundance: -; j_gene: TRBJ2-1; d_gene: TRBD2; CDR3aa: CASSQGLAGGFSYNEQFF; CDR3nt: TGCGCCAGCAGCCAAGGACTAGCGGGGGGGTTCTCCTACAATGAGCAGTTCTTC
v_gene: TRBV9; abundance: -; j_gene: TRBJ2-3; d_gene: TRBD2; CDR3aa: CASSAQRAGASTDTQYF; CDR3nt: TGTGCCAGCAGCGCTCAACGAGCGGGGGCCAGCACAGATACGCAGTATTTT
v_gene: TRBV5-4; abundance: -; j_gene: TRBJ2-3; d_gene: TRBD2; CDR3aa: CASSLKAGGEGDTQYF; CDR3nt: TGTGCCAGCAGCTTGAAGGCGGGAGGGGAAGGAGATACGCAGTATTTT
v_gene: TRBV5-5; abundance: -; j_gene: TRBJ2-3; d_gene: TRBD2; CDR3aa: CASSPLAGSTDTQYF; CDR3nt: TGTGCCAGCAGCCCACTAGCGGGGAGCACAGATACGCAGTATTTT
v_gene: TRBV7-9; abundance: -; j_gene: TRBJ2-1; d_gene: -; CDR3aa: CASSALGNVYNEQFF; CDR3nt: TGTGCCAGCAGCGCACTAGGGAACGTCTACAATGAGCAGTTCTTC
v_gene: TRBV18; abundance: -; j_gene: TRBJ2-1; d_gene: TRBD1; CDR3aa: CASSPDQGAVYNEQFF; CDR3nt: TGTGCCAGCTCACCAGACCAGGGGGCTGTTTACAATGAGCAGTTCTTC